The subject of this entry is one TCR beta chain. A much more abundant neighbour one base away suggests this may be a read error. Then a second PCR, running roughly 7 to 11 cycles, was carried out with a sample-barcoded 5' primer and a J-beta primer mix. MiXCR, run by TCRdb on the 5' RACE reads, gives a single entry per CDR3 protein. In the table there are some 890,000 distinct CDR3 sequences, 25% to 30% of which are singletons. The source of the sample is a study of blood T cells in healthy people across ages. Germline V CDR1 and CDR2: DFQATT, SNEGSKA (reference sequence). This CDR3 region has 15 residues. V lost 1 base, J lost 3 bases, and 7 bases stayed unmatched. This sample was also put to use in a study of T cells of mothers and their children. This second report adds: Per mother, over 9 million TCR beta CDR3 reads were obtained; per child, approximately 3.3 million.

Sequenced: blood. This receptor was obtained from a woman in her thirties or forties in good health. The rearrangement joins TRBV20-1 to TRBJ2-7; 9 nucleotides line up with TRBD1. DNA for the CDR3: TGCAGTGCTAGAGCCCCCGGGACAGGGATCTACGAGCAGTACTTC. It encodes CSARAPGTGIYEQYF.